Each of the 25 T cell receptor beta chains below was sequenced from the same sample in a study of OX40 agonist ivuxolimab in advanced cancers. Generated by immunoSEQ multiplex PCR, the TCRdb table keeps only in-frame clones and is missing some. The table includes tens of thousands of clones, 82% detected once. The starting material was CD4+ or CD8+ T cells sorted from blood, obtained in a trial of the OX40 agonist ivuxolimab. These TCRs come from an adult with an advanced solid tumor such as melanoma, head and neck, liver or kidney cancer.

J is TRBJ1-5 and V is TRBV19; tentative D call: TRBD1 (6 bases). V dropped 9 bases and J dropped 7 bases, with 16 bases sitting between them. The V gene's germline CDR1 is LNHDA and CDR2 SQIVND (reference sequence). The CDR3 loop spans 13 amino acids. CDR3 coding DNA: TGTGCCAGCAAAATGGCAGGGGCCCAGCCCCAGCATTTT. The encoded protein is CASKMAGAQPQHF.

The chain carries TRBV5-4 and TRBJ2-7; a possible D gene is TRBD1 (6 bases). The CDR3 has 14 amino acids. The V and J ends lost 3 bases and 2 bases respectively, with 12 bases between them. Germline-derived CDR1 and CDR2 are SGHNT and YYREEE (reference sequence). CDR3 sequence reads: CASSSDRKTYEQYF. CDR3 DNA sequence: TGTGCCAGCAGCTCCGACAGGAAGACCTACGAGCAGTACTTC.

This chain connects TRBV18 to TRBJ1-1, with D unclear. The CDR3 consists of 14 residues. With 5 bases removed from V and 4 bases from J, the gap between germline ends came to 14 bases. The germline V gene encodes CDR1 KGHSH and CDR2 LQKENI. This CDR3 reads CASSKAGERTEAFF. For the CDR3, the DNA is TGTGCCAGCTCAAAAGCTGGGGAACGCACTGAAGCTTTCTTT.

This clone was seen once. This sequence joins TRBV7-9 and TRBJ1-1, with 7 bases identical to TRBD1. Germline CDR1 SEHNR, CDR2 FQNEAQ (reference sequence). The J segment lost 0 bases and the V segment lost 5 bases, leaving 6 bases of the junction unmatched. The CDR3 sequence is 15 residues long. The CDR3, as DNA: TGTGCCAGCAGCACACGACAGGGACTGAACACTGAAGCTTTCTTT. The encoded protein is CASSTRQGLNTEAFF.

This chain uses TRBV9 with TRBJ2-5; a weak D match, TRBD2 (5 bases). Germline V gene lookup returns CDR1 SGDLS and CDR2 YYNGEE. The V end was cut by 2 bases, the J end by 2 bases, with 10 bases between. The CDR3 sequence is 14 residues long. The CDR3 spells CASSVRADQETQYF. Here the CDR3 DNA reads TGTGCCAGCAGCGTTAGAGCGGATCAAGAGACCCAGTACTTC. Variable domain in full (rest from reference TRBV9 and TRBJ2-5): DSGVTQTPKHLITATGQRVTLRCSPRSGDLSVYWYQQSLDQGLQFLIQYYNGEERAKGNILERFSAQQFPDLHSELNLSSLELGDSALYFCASSVRADQETQYFGPGTRLLVL.

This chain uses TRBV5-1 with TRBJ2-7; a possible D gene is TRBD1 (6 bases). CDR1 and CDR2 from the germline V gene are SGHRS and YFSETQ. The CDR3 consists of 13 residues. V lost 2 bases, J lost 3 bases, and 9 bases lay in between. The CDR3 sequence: CASSLGGIYEQYF. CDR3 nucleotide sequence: TGCGCCAGCAGCTTAGGGGGAATCTACGAGCAGTACTTC.

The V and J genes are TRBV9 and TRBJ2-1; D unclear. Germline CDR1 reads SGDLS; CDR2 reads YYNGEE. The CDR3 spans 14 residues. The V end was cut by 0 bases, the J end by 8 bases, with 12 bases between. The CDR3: CASSVVDTNYEQFF. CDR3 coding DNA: TGTGCCAGCAGCGTAGTAGATACTAACTATGAGCAGTTCTTC.

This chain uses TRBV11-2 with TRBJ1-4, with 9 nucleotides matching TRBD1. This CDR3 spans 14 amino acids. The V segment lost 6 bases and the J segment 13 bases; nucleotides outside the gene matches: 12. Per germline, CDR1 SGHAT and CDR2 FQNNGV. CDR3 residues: CASSNRDRVGGLFF. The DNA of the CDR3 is TGTGCCAGCAGTAACCGGGACAGGGTGGGTGGACTGTTTTTT.

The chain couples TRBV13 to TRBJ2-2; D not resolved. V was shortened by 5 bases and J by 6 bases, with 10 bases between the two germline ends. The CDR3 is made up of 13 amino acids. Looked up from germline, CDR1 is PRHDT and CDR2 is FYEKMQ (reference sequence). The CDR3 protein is CASSVTVSGELFF. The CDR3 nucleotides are TGTGCCAGCAGCGTGACGGTTTCCGGGGAGCTGTTTTTT. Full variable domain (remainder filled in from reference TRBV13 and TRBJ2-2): AAGVIQSPRHLIKEKRETATLKCYPIPRHDTVYWYQQGPGQDPQFLISFYEKMQSDKGSIPDRFSAQQFSDYHSELNMSSLELGDSALYFCASSVTVSGELFFGEGSRLTVL.

The CDR3 reads CASSIFSNQSPQHF. Here the CDR3 DNA reads TGTGCCAGTAGTATATTCTCTAATCAATCGCCCCAGCATTTT. J is TRBJ1-5 and V is TRBV19; no clear D. V shed 2 bases and J shed 9 bases, with 14 bases lying between them. The length of the CDR3 is 14 residues. CDR1 and CDR2 (germline): LNHDA, SQIVND (reference sequence).

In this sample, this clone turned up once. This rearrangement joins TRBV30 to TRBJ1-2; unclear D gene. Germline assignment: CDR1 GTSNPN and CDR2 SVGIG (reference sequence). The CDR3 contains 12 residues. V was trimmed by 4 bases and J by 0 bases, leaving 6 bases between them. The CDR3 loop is CAWTHSNYGYTF. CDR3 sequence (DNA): TGTGCCTGGACTCACTCTAACTATGGCTACACCTTC.

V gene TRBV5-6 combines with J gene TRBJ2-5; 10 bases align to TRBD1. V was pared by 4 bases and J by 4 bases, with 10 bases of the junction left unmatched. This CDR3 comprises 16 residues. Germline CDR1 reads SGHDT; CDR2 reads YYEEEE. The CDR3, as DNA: TGTGCCAGCAGCCCTCGACAGGGGGCTTCAGGAGAGACCCAGTACTTC. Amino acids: CASSPRQGASGETQYF.

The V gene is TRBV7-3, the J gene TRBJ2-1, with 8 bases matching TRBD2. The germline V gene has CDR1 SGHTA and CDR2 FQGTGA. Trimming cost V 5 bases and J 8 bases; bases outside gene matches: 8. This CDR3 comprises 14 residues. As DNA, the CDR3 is TGTGCCAGCAGCATGGGACTAGACGTGTATGAGCAGTTCTTC. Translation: CASSMGLDVYEQFF.

As DNA, the CDR3 is TGCGCCAGCAGCTTGTACGGGGGTGATCAGCCCCAGCATTTT. Protein product: CASSLYGGDQPQHF. The chain carries TRBV5-1 and TRBJ1-5, with D possibly matching TRBD1 (5 bases). Trimming removed 1 base from V and 5 bases from J, with 10 bases in between. Germline-derived CDR1 and CDR2 are SGHRS and YFSETQ. The CDR3 has 14 residues.

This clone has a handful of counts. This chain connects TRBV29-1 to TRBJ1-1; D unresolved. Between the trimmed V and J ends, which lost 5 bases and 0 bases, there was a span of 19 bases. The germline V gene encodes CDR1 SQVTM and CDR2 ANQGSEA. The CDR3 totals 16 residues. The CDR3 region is CSVILPRHYMNTEAFF. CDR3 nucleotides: TGCAGCGTTATCCTTCCGAGACATTACATGAACACTGAAGCTTTCTTT.

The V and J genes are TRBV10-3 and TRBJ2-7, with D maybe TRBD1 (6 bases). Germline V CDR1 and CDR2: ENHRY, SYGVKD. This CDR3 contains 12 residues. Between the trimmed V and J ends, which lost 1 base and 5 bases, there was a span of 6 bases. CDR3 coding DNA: TGTGCCATCAGTGAGTACAGGGACGAGCAGTACTTC. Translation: CAISEYRDEQYF.

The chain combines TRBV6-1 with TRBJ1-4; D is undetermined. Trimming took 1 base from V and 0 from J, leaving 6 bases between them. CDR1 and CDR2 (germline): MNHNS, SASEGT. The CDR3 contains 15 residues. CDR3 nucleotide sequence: TGTGCCAGCAGTGAAGGGTCTGCAACTAATGAAAAACTGTTTTTT. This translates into CASSEGSATNEKLFF.

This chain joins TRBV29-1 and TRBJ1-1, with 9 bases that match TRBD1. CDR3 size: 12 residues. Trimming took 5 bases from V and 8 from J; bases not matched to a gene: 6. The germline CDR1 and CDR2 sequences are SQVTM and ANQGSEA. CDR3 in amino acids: CSVRQGDREAFF. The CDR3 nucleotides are TGCAGCGTTCGACAGGGGGATAGGGAAGCTTTCTTT. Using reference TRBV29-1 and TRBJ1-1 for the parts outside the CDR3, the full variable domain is SAVISQKPSRDICQRGTSLTIQCQVDSQVTMMFWYRQQPGQSLTLIATANQGSEATYESGFVIDKFPISRPNLTFSTLTVSNMSPEDSSIYLCSVRQGDREAFFGQGTRLTVV.

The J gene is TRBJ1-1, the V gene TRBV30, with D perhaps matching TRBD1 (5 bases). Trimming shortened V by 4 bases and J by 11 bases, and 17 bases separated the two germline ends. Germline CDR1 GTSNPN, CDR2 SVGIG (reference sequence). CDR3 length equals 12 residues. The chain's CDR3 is CAWNRDPSVAFF. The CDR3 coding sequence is TGTGCCTGGAACCGGGACCCCTCGGTTGCTTTCTTT.

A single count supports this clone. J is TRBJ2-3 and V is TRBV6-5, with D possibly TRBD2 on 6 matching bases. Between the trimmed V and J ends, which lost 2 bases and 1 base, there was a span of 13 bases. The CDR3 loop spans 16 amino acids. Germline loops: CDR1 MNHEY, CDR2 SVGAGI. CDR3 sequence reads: CASSYTRPGGTDTQYF. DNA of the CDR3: TGTGCCAGCAGTTACACCCGTCCGGGAGGCACAGATACGCAGTATTTT.

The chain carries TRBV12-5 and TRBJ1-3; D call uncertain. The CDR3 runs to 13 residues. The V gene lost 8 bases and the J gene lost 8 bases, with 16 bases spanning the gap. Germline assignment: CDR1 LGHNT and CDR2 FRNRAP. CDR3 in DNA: TGTGCTAGTTTAGGGAAAGAGCGGCACACCATATATTTT. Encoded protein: CASLGKERHTIYF. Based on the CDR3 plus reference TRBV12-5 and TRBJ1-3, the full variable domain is DARVTQTPRHKVTEMGQEVTMRCQPILGHNTVFWYRQTMMQGLELLAYFRNRAPLDDSGMPKDRFSAEMPDATLATLKIQPSEPRDSAVYFCASLGKERHTIYFGEGSWLTVV.

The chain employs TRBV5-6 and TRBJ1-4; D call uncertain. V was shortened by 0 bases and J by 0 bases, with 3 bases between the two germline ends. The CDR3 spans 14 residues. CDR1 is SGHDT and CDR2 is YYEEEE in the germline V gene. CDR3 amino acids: CASSLAATNEKLFF. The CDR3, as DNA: TGTGCCAGCAGCTTGGCTGCAACTAATGAAAAACTGTTTTTT.

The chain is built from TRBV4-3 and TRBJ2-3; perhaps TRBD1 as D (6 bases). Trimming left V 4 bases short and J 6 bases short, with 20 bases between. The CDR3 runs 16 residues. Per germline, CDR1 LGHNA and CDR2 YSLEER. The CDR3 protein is CASSRGQAAVGDTQYF. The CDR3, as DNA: TGCGCCAGCAGCCGGGGGCAGGCCGCGGTCGGCGATACGCAGTATTTT.

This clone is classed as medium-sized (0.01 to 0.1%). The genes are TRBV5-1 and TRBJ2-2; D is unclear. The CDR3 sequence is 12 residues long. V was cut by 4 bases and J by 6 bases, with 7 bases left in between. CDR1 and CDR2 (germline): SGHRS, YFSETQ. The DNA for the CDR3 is TGCGCCAGCAGCCCGGTACCCGGGGAGCTGTTTTTT. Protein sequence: CASSPVPGELFF.

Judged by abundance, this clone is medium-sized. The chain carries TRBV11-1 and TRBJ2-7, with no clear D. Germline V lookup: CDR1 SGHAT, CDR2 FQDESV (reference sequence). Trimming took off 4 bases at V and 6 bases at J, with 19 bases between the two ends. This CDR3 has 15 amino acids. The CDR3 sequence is CASSSHLPARGEQYF. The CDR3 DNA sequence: TGTGCCAGCAGCTCACACCTGCCGGCTAGAGGCGAGCAGTACTTC.